This T cell receptor beta chain was documented in a study of blood T cell repertoires in COVID-19. Study context: There were acute and convalescent COVID-19 samples, and they came from the United States, Italy and Spain. The analysed material was cDNA or gDNA that came from T cells, B-cell-depleted T cells, or PBMCs.

Here immunoSEQ multiplex PCR was the method, and the copy in TCRdb shows in-frame clones only, minus some. The data show some 140,000 clones, approximately 85% seen once. J gave up 1 base and V 5 bases, and 10 bases lay outside the gene matches. From germline, CDR1 is SGHTA and CDR2 FQGTGA. CDR3 length: 16 residues. This TCR derives from a human donor in a cohort sampled during active COVID-19. Sample: peripheral blood. The rearrangement links TRBV7-3 to TRBJ1-2; the match to TRBD1 covers 7 bases. The CDR3 sequence: CASSPDTGVLNYGYTF. DNA of the CDR3: TGTGCCAGCAGCCCAGACACAGGGGTTCTTAACTATGGCTACACCTTC. The variable domain in full, with the rest retrieved from reference TRBV7-3 and TRBJ1-2, is GAGVSQTPSNKVTEKGKYVELRCDPISGHTALYWYRQSLGQGPEFLIYFQGTGAADDSGLPNDRFFAVRPEGSVSTLKIQRTERGDSAVYLCASSPDTGVLNYGYTFGSGTRLTVV.